The subject of this entry is one TCR beta chain. Antigen unknown. The method was immunoSEQ multiplex PCR; TCRdb's version includes in-frame clones alone and lacks a portion of them. The sample yields tens of thousands of clones, around 85% seen once. Germline assignment: CDR1 SGHDT and CDR2 YYEEEE. This CDR3 spans 17 amino acids. V shed 2 bases and J shed 4 bases, with 19 bases lying between them. The data were taken from a study of radiotherapy plus CTLA-4 blockade in lung cancer. Overall study context: Among patients, about 17% showed objective responses, and approximately 30% had disease control. Overall study results and limits: In blood, TCR clones derived from the tumor expanded after radiotherapy plus ipilimumab.

Ipilimumab CTLA-4 blockade and focal radiation were given to patients with chemo-refractory metastatic non-small-cell lung cancer. The genes are TRBV5-6 and TRBJ2-1, with TRBD1 as a possible D gene (6 bases). The sequence came from a human donor with non-small cell lung cancer who had a partial response to radiotherapy plus ipilimumab. Sequenced material: peripheral blood, taken from a patient treated with radiotherapy plus ipilimumab. This CDR3 is CASSLELTGKEYNEQFF. Written as DNA, the CDR3 is TGTGCCAGCAGCTTAGAACTCACAGGGAAGGAGTACAATGAGCAGTTCTTC.